The TCR beta chain under discussion was sequenced for a study of blood T cell repertoires in COVID-19. Clones were sequenced by immunoSEQ multiplex PCR, and TCRdb holds only the in-frame ones, with some missing. The sample contains around 230,000 clones, over 75% of which appear only once. The TCR comes from a man aged 45-65 years with COVID-19, enrolled during active disease. Sequenced: peripheral blood.

This CDR3 is CASSHWDTLYGYTF. As DNA, the CDR3 is TGTGCCAGCAGCCATTGGGACACATTATATGGCTACACCTTC. This chain uses TRBV3-1 (or the pseudogene TRBV3-2) with TRBJ1-2, with D possibly matching TRBD1 (6 bases). CDR3 size: 14 residues. Trimming left V 3 bases short and J 5 bases short, with 13 bases between. CDR1 is LGHDT, CDR2 YNNKEL, per germline (reference sequence).